This entry features one TCR beta chain sequence. The specificity of this receptor is unknown. Base qualities are not recorded, but no much larger clone differs from it by a single base. Other DNA variants within this sample encode the same CDR3. This entry belongs to a study of OX40 agonist ivuxolimab in advanced cancers. About the full investigation: Ivuxolimab, which targeted the costimulatory receptor OX40 (CD134), was an agonistic, fully human IgG2 monoclonal antibody. Prior anti-PD-1, anti-PD-L1 or anti-CTLA-4 therapy was permitted, and checkpoint inhibitors had been received by about two fifths of dose-escalation patients. The point of sequencing TCRbeta in the periphery was to test whether ivuxolimab changed TCR sequence diversity and drove clonal T-cell expansion. In the dose-escalation cohort, 75% to 90% of patients were male, and the mean age was 60 years with a range of roughly 20 to 80. Partial responses occurred in three dose-escalation patients, of whom one had hepatocellular carcinoma and two had cutaneous melanoma. The paper covers the monotherapy dose-escalation part of the phase I ivuxolimab trial, which included N ≈ 54 patients. Intravenous ivuxolimab was administered to patients every 2 weeks at six dose levels: 0.01, 0.1, 0.3, 1.5, 3 and 10 mg/kg. Among the 52 dose-escalation patients, approximately 20 had hepatocellular carcinoma, approximately 15 melanoma, 9 renal cell carcinoma and 9 head and neck cancer.

Genomic DNA was extracted from sorted cells for sequencing of the TCRbeta CDR3 region. TCRbeta CDR3 regions were sequenced using the immunoSEQ Assay. TCRdb re-hosts the immuneACCESS table, in-frame sequences only. Its copies lack some clones; in the studies checked, an unresolved V gene accounts for under half of them, and the cause for the rest is not known. The sample contains 70,000 or so clones, over 60% of them found a single time. The top ten clones comprise approximately 2.3% of the sample. Patients with a history of autoimmune disease or receiving systemic immunosuppression were excluded from the trial. Peripheral blood for TCR sequencing was drawn from every dose cohort at baseline, at cycle 4 day 1 and at cycle 7 day 1. The samples were taken from a phase I, first-in-human, multicenter, open-label dose-escalation trial of ivuxolimab. Adults with locally advanced or metastatic melanoma, renal cell, hepatocellular, or head and neck squamous cell carcinoma were enrolled in the trial. Before TCR sequencing, CD4+ T cells and CD8+ T cells from peripheral blood were sorted into separate populations.

The research as a whole found: Low levels of normalized T-cell clonal expansion were also shown by some nonresponding patients. After ivuxolimab, CD8+ T cells had more expanded clones than CD4+ T cells on average. Antigen specificity was not determined for the clonally expanded peripheral T cells. At doses of 0.1 to 3.0 mg/kg, clonal expansion of both CD4+ and CD8+ T cells in blood was seen between baseline and week 6. In the 0.1-3.0 mg/kg groups, partial responders had among the lowest normalized peripheral clonal expansion, particularly in CD8+ T cells.

The trim is 1 base for V and 1 base for J, with a gap of 4 bases between the germline ends. The CDR3 spans 14 residues, from the cysteine through the phenylalanine. The DNA shown is the 42-base CDR3, in frame from base 1. Reading the germline V gene (reference sequence) gives CDR1 SEHNR and CDR2 FQNEAQ. The chain links TRBV7-9 with TRBJ2-2, with the D gene not confidently named. The sequencing here drew on CD4+ or CD8+ T cells sorted from blood, taken in a trial of the OX40 agonist ivuxolimab. The TCR originated in an adult with an advanced solid tumor such as melanoma, head and neck, liver or kidney cancer. The CDR3 sequence is CASSLGGNTGELFF. The sequence in DNA is TGTGCCAGCAGCTTAGGAGGGAACACCGGGGAGCTGTTTTTT. Full variable domain (CDR3 extended with the reference TRBV7-9 and TRBJ2-2 proteins): DTGVSQNPRHKITKRGQNVTFRCDPISEHNRLYWYRQTLGQGPEFLTYFQNEAQLEKSRLLSDRFSAERPKGSFSTLEIQRTEQGDSAMYLCASSLGGNTGELFFGEGSRLTVL.